This passage covers 8 T cell receptor beta chains from one sample sequenced in a study of T cells after yellow fever vaccination. MiXCR, run by TCRdb on the 5' RACE reads, gives a single entry per CDR3 protein. The sample has 350,000 to 450,000 distinct CDR3 sequences; about 17% are singletons. Source: PBMCs, taken before the yellow fever booster vaccination. The receptors originated from a young man who received the YFV17D yellow fever vaccine.

The table lists this clonotype with a few counts. J is TRBJ1-2 and V is TRBV19, with 7 bases identical to TRBD1. This CDR3 is built from 14 residues. Germline V lookup: CDR1 LNHDA, CDR2 SQIVND (reference sequence). V was pared by 9 bases and J by 5 bases, with 12 bases of the junction left unmatched. The CDR3 region is CASLAGAGGYGYTF. DNA of the CDR3: TGTGCCAGCCTTGCCGGGGCAGGGGGTTATGGCTACACCTTC. Supplemented by reference TRBV19 and TRBJ1-2, the full variable domain reads DGGITQSPKYLFRKEGQNVTLSCEQNLNHDAMYWYRQDPGQGLRLIYYSQIVNDFQKGDIAEGYSVSREKKESFPLTVTSAQKNPTAFYLCASLAGAGGYGYTFGSGTRLTVV.

CDR3 DNA sequence: TGTGCCAGCAGCCCTCTCACTGCCCAAGATACGCAGTATTTT. Translating it yields CASSPLTAQDTQYF. The V gene is TRBV2, the J gene TRBJ2-3, with D unclear. The CDR3 is 14 amino acids. Germline loops: CDR1 SNHLY, CDR2 FYNNEI. The V gene lost 6 bases and the J gene lost 5 bases, with 15 bases spanning the gap.

In this sample, this clonotype turned up once. This sequence joins TRBV5-4 and TRBJ2-1, with TRBD1 matching 8 bases. The CDR3 is 13 residues long. The V gene end was trimmed by 0 bases and the J gene end by 12 bases; junction bases not matched to a gene: 5. The germline gives CDR1 SGHNT, CDR2 YYREEE (reference sequence). CDR3 in amino acids: CASSLESGTGQFF. CDR3 in DNA: TGTGCCAGCAGCTTGGAATCCGGGACAGGGCAGTTCTTC. The entire variable domain, with the rest obtained from reference TRBV5-4 and TRBJ2-1, is as follows: ETGVTQSPTHLIKTRGQQVTLRCSSQSGHNTVSWYQQALGQGPQFIFQYYREEENGRGNFPPRFSGLQFPNYSSELNVNALELDDSALYLCASSLESGTGQFFGPGTRLTVL.

This clonotype turned up a few times. The V call is TRBV12-3 or TRBV12-4, the J call TRBJ2-7, with 8 bases matching TRBD1. V was pared by 5 bases and J by 3 bases, with 6 bases of the junction left unmatched. The CDR3 runs to 14 residues. The CDR3 is CASSDPGQDYEQYF. CDR3 DNA sequence: TGTGCCAGCAGTGACCCGGGACAGGACTACGAGCAGTACTTC.

The genes are TRBV7-9 and TRBJ2-6; no clear D gene. The V end lost 7 bases, the J end lost 0 bases, and 10 bases lay between the germline ends. The germline gives CDR1 SEHNR, CDR2 FQNEAQ (reference sequence). The CDR3 has 15 amino acids. The CDR3: CASTVVLSGANVLTF. CDR3 DNA: TGTGCCAGCACTGTTGTACTCTCTGGGGCCAACGTCCTGACTTTC. Full variable domain (outside the CDR3, taken from reference TRBV7-9 and TRBJ2-6): DTGVSQNPRHKITKRGQNVTFRCDPISEHNRLYWYRQTLGQGPEFLTYFQNEAQLEKSRLLSDRFSAERPKGSFSTLEIQRTEQGDSAMYLCASTVVLSGANVLTFGAGSRLTVL.

There are a few counts of this clonotype. The V gene is TRBV30, the J gene TRBJ1-1; D gene ambiguous. V gave up 2 bases and J gave up 4 bases, with 11 bases separating them. The CDR3 is 13 residues long. The V gene's germline CDR1 is GTSNPN and CDR2 SVGIG (reference sequence). The CDR3 sequence is CAWSPPPLTEAFF. The CDR3 DNA sequence: TGTGCCTGGAGTCCCCCCCCGCTCACTGAAGCTTTCTTT.

This chain uses TRBV11-2 with TRBJ2-3, with D possibly being TRBD2 (5 bases). Trimming left V 2 bases short and J 0 bases short, with 18 bases between. The CDR3 totals 18 residues. Germline CDR1 reads SGHAT; CDR2 reads FQNNGV. In DNA form, the CDR3 reads TGTGCCAGCAGCTTATTTCGTGGGGAGAGACATAGCACAGATACGCAGTATTTT. Amino acids: CASSLFRGERHSTDTQYF.

The chain combines TRBV7-9 with TRBJ2-2, with D possibly matching TRBD1 (7 bases). Germline loops: CDR1 SEHNR, CDR2 FQNEAQ (reference sequence). V was shortened by 5 bases and J by 6 bases, with 16 bases between the two germline ends. The CDR3 length is 15 residues. CDR3 DNA: TGTGCCAGCAGCCTGTATGCAGGGGGGCCCGGGGAGCTGTTTTTT. It is translated as CASSLYAGGPGELFF.